This T cell receptor beta chain was profiled in a study of OX40 agonist ivuxolimab in advanced cancers. Overall study: Approximately 41% of patients had received prior checkpoint inhibitor therapy.

Losses at the gene ends were 0 bases for V and 5 bases for J; bases not matched to a gene: 3. The CDR3 spans 14 residues. Germline V gene sequence: CDR1 SGHDT, CDR2 YYEEEE. TCRdb's copy holds only in-frame clones and misses some; the assay was immunoSEQ multiplex PCR. The profile shows tens of thousands of clones, roughly 90% of them singletons. This material consisted of CD4+ or CD8+ T cells sorted from blood, taken in a trial of the OX40 agonist ivuxolimab. The chain uses TRBV5-6 and TRBJ2-5; 8 nucleotides line up with TRBD2. The clonotype comes from an adult with an advanced solid tumor such as melanoma, head and neck, liver or kidney cancer. CDR3: CASSLEASGETQYF. CDR3 DNA: TGTGCCAGCAGCTTGGAGGCTAGCGGGGAGACCCAGTACTTC.